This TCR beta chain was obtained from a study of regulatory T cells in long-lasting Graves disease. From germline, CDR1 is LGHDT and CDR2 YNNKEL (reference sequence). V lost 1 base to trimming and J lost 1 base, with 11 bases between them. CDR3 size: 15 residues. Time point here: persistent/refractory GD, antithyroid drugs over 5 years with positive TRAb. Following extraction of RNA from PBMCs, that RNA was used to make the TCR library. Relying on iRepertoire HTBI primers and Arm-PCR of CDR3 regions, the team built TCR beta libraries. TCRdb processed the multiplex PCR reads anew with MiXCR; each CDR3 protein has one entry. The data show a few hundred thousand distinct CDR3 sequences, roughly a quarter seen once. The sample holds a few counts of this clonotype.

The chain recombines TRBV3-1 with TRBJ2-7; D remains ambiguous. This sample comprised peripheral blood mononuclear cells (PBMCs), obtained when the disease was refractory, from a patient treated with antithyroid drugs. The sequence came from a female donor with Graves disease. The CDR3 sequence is CASSQGRSFSYEQYF. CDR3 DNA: TGTGCCAGCAGCCAAGGAAGATCTTTTTCCTACGAGCAGTACTTC.